This T cell receptor (beta chain) originates from a study of STAT5B mutations in CD4+ large granular lymphocyte leukemia. Produced via immunoSEQ multiplex PCR; TCRdb's table is partial and in-frame only. Of nearly 35,000 clones in the sample, more than 75% were seen once. V lost 5 bases and J lost 5, with 6 bases in between. The CDR3 sequence is 11 residues long. CDR1 and CDR2 from the germline V gene are MNHNS and SASEGT. This receptor was obtained from a human donor in good health. The material sequenced was CD4+ T cells from blood buffy coats. The genes are TRBV6-1 and TRBJ2-5, with D hard to call. CDR3 sequence reads: CASSYAETQYF. The CDR3 nucleotides are TGTGCCAGCAGTTACGCGGAGACCCAGTACTTC.